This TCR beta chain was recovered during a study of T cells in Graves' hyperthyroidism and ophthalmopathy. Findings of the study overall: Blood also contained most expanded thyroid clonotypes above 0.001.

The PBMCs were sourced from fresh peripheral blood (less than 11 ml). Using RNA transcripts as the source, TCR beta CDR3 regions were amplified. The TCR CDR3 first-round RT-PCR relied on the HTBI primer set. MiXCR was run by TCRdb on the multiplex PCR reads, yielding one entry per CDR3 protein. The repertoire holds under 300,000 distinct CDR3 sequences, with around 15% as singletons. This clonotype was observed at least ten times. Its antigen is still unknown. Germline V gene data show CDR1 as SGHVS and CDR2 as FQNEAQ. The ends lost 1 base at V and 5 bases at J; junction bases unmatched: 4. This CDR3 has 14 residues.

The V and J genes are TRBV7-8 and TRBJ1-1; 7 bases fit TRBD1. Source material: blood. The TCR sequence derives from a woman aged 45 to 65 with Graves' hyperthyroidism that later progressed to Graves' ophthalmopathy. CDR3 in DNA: TGTGCCAGCAGCTTAGTGGCGGGACAGACTGAAGCTTTCTTT. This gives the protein CASSLVAGQTEAFF.